The T cell receptor beta chain under discussion was sequenced for a study of blood T cell repertoires in COVID-19. Study as a whole: Some COVID-19 samples were acute and others convalescent; all came from the United States, Italy and Spain. PBMCs, B-cell-depleted T cells, or T cells were the source of the cDNA or gDNA that made up the material.

The CDR3 spans 14 residues. The germline V gene encodes CDR1 MDHEN and CDR2 SYDVKM. The V and J ends lost 6 bases and 5 bases respectively, with 14 bases between them. In the source study's methods: Nucleated cell number was recorded as an estimate derived from reference gene primer amplification. Some clones are missing from TCRdb's copy, which holds only in-frame ones; the method was immunoSEQ multiplex PCR. From that table come the V and J calls and clone size; the DNA was used to work out D and trimming. Here the sample spans a few hundred thousand clones, 87% being singletons. The chain employs TRBV28 and TRBJ1-5; D possibly corresponds to TRBD1 (5 bases). The source material was peripheral blood. The TCR sequence derives from a man between 18 and 29 years old with active or convalescent COVID-19. CDR3 in amino acids: CASSLNGGYQPQHF. CDR3 sequence (DNA): TGTGCCAGCAGCCTCAACGGGGGTTATCAGCCCCAGCATTTT.